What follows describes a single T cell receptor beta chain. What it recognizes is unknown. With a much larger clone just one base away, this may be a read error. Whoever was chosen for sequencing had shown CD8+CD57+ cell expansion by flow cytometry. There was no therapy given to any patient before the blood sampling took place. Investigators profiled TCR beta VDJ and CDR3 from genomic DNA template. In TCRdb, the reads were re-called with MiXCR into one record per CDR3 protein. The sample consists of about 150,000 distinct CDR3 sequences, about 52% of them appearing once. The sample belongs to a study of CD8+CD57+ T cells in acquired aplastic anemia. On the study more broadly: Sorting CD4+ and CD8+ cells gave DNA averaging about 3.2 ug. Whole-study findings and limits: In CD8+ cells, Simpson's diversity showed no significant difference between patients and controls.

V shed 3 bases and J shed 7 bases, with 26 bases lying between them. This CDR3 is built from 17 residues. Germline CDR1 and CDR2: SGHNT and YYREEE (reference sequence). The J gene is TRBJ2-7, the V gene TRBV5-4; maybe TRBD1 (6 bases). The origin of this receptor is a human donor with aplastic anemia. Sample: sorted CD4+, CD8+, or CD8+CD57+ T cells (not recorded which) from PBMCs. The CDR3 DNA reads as TGTGCCAGCAGCTCCTATCTCGTAGGACACGAGGGGGATGAGCAGTACTTC. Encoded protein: CASSSYLVGHEGDEQYF.